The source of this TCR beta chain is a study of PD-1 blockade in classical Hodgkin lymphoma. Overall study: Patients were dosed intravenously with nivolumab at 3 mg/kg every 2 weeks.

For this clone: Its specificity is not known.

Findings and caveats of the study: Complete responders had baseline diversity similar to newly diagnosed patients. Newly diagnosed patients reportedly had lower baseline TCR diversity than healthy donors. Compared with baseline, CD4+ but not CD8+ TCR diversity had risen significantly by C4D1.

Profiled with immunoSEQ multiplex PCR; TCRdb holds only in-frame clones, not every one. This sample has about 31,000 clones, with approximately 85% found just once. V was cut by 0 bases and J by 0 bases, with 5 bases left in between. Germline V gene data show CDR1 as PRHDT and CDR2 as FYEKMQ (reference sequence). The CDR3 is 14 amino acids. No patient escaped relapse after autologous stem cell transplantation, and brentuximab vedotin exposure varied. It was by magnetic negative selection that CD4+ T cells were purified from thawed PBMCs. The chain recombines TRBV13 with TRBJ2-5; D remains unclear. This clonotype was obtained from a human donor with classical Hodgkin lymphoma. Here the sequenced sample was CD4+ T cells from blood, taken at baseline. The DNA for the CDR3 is TGTGCCAGCAGCTTAGGCTGGGACCAAGAGACCCAGTACTTC. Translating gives CASSLGWDQETQYF.